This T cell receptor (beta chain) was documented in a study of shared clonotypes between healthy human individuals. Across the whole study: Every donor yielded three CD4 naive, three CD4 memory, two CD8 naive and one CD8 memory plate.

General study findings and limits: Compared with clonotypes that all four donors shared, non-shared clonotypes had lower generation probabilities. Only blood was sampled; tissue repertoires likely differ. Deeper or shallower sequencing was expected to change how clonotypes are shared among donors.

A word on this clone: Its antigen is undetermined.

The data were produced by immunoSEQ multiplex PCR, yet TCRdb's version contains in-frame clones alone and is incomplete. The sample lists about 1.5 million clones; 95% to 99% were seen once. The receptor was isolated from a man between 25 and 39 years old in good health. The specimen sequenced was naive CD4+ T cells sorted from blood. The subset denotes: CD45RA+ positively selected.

The CDR3 loop reads CASSFPGDRVNNYEQYF. The CDR3 DNA is TGTGCCAGCAGTTTTCCCGGGGACAGGGTAAATAACTACGAGCAGTACTTC. The gene calls are TRBV28 and TRBJ2-7, with TRBD1 identical over 9 bases. V lost 3 bases to trimming and J lost 3 bases; unmatched junction nucleotides: 12. Germline loops: CDR1 MDHEN, CDR2 SYDVKM. The CDR3 consists of 17 residues.